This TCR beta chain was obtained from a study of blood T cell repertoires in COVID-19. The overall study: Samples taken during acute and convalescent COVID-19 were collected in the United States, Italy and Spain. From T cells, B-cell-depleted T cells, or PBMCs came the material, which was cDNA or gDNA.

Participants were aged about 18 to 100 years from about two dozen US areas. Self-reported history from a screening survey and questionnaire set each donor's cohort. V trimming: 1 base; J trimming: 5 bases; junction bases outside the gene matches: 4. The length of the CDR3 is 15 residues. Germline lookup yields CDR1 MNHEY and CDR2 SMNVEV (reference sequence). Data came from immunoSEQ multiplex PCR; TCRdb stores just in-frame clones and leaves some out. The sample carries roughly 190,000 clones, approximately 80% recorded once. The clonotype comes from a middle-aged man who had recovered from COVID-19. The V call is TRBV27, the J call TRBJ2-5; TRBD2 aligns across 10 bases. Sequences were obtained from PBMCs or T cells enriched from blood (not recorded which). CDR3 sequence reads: CASSLLSAGGETQYF. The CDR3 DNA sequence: TGTGCCAGCAGTTTATTATCAGCGGGAGGGGAGACCCAGTACTTC.